This T cell receptor beta chain was sequenced for a study of blood T cell repertoires in COVID-19 (dated by TCRdb to the early 2020s). Describing the broader study: Collaborator samples came from the United States, Italy and Spain and covered acute and convalescent phases of COVID-19. The prospective study material was composed of cDNA or gDNA derived from T cells, B-cell-depleted T cells, or PBMCs. The dataset comprised deeply sampled blood TCRbeta repertoires from subjects exposed to, actively infected with, or recovered from COVID-19. The repertoires were released in a freely available public database meant as a resource for research on the immune response to SARS-CoV-2. The samples were drawn from the first 160 participants of the ongoing ImmuneRACE study and from 1,254 subjects provided by 6 global collaborators. Sample metadata almost always included a de-identified subject ID, COVID-19 status, age in years and sex. Where HLA class I and class II types were available, the types were taken from metadata supplied by the sample provider, not from assay-based typing. Study-wide conclusions, independent of this receptor: Clinical and demographic metadata were provided uncurated, with the amount varying by source and participant.

The immunoSEQ Assay, a bias-controlled multiplex PCR, was used to amplify TCRbeta CDR3 regions from genomic DNA. On the study's bioinformatics: The number of nucleated cells in each sample was estimated from the amplification of reference gene primers within the assay. To quantify the absolute abundance of each unique TCRbeta CDR3 rearrangement, sequence reads were collapsed and filtered. For each sample, productive Simpson clonality was calculated by taking the square root of Simpson's diversity index across productive rearrangements. Imported from immuneACCESS, the table was reduced by TCRdb to in-frame sequences with V and J called. These copies leave out some clones; in studies compared against another copy, an unresolved V gene accounts for under half, and the cause of the remainder is not known. V, J and clone size derive from that table, while D and trimming were established from the DNA sequence. The sample data list fewer than 35,000 clones, and about nine tenths of these were observed just once. Roughly 8% of the sample comes from the top ten.

The collaborating institutions used their own protocols to collect whole blood in K2EDTA tubes. For TCRbeta analysis, collaborators shipped samples as frozen whole blood, isolated PBMCs, or DNA extracted from either of those sample types. To note about this clone: Its antigen remains undetermined. No base qualities exist here, and no much larger clone lies one base off it.

Its CDR3 holds 14 amino acids, cysteine through phenylalanine. Here the CDR3 DNA is all that survives: 42 bases in frame from base 1. The trim is 1 base for V and 1 base for J, with a gap of 6 bases between the germline ends. Based on the germline V gene, the CDR1 and CDR2 sequences are MGHDK and SYGVNS. The receptor was derived from a woman aged 45-59 years with active COVID-19. Rearrangement joined TRBV25-1 to TRBJ2-3, and possibly TRBD1, on 6 matching bases. The specimen was peripheral blood. This receptor carries the CDR3 CASSESGGTDTQYF. The nucleotide sequence is TGTGCCAGCAGTGAATCAGGGGGCACAGATACGCAGTATTTT.